This TCR beta chain emerged from a study of shared clonotypes between healthy human individuals. In the study overall: Per donor, CD8 memory used one plate, CD8 naive used two, CD4 memory used three and CD4 naive used three.

TCRdb's copy holds only in-frame clones and misses some; the assay was immunoSEQ multiplex PCR. The sample lists some 2,100,000 clones; just over 90% were seen once. Overall study results and limits: Clonotype sharing across donors was expected to vary with sequencing depth. Owing to a small donor count, the genetic and exposure-history diversity represented was limited.

This clone was observed once. Its antigen is not identified. CD8 cells classed as naive were CD45RO-negative and positively selected for CCR7, excluding terminally differentiated effector memory CD45RA+ cells. Those who donated were healthy HIV-negative adults, with no recent acute infections or vaccinations reported. Material: naive CD8+ T cells from PBMCs. The sequence came from a man between 18 and 29 years old in good health. Some clones in this sample may be carry-over from other donors' samples.

CDR3 in DNA: TGTGCCAGCTCACCACTCCGGACTAGTGTCGAGACCCAGTACTTC. This sequence encodes CASSPLRTSVETQYF. V is TRBV18 and J is TRBJ2-5, with 7 bases lining up with TRBD2. Germline lookup yields CDR1 KGHSH and CDR2 LQKENI. The V gene end was trimmed by 1 base and the J gene end by 5 bases; junction bases not matched to a gene: 7. There are 15 residues in the CDR3.